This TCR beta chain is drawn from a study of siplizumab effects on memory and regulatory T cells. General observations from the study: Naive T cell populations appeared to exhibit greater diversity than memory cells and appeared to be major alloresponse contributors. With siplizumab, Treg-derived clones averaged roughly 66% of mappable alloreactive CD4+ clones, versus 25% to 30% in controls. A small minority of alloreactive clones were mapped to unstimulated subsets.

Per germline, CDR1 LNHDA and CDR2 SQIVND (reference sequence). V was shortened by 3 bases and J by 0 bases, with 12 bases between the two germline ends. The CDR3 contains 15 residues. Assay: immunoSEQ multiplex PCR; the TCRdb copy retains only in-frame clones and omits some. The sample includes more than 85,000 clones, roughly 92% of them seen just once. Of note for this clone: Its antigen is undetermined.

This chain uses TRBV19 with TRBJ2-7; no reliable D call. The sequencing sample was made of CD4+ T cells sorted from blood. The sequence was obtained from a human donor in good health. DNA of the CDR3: TGTGCCAGTAGTATTGGCTTTCAGAGCTCCTACGAGCAGTACTTC. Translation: CASSIGFQSSYEQYF.